Listed here are 14 T cell receptor beta chains from one sample, sequenced in a study of graft-versus-host responses after intestinal transplantation. TCRdb's table, derived via immunoSEQ multiplex PCR, lists solely in-frame clones and lacks some. This table has some 48,000 clones, roughly 96% appearing once. What these receptors recognize is not known. The sample consisted of unstimulated CD8+ T cells sorted from spleen or lymph node cells, taken before transplant. These receptor sequences come from a human donor who was the organ donor for an intestinal transplant.

The genes are TRBV2 and TRBJ2-7; D remains unclear. The CDR3 totals 14 residues. Germline V gives CDR1 SNHLY, CDR2 FYNNEI. V was clipped by 8 bases and J by 4 bases, with 18 bases between them. The CDR3 bases are TGTGCCAGCGAAGGACCCGACTTTGGTTACGAGCAGTACTTC. Protein sequence: CASEGPDFGYEQYF. Variable domain in full (rest from reference TRBV2 and TRBJ2-7): EPEVTQTPSHQVTQMGQEVILRCVPISNHLYFYWYRQILGQKVEFLVSFYNNEISEKSEIFDDQFSVERPDGSNFTLKIRSTKLEDSAMYFCASEGPDFGYEQYFGPGTRLTVT.

Only one count was recorded for this clone. The chain joins TRBV10-3 to TRBJ1-1; the D gene is possibly TRBD1 (6 bases). CDR1 and CDR2 from the germline V gene are ENHRY and SYGVKD. CDR3 length: 16 amino acids. Deletions cut 2 bases from V and 5 bases from J, with 18 bases between. The CDR3 loop reads CAISEKGHTPGTEAFF. In DNA form, the CDR3 reads TGTGCCATCAGTGAGAAGGGACACACCCCGGGAACTGAAGCTTTCTTT.

The chain employs TRBV13 and TRBJ1-1; 7 bases fit TRBD1. CDR3 length: 15 amino acids. CDR1 is PRHDT and CDR2 is FYEKMQ in the germline V gene (reference sequence). Trimming removed 4 bases from V and 3 bases from J; junction bases left unmatched: 8. The CDR3 sequence: CASSSRQGGYTEAFF. CDR3 coding DNA: TGTGCCAGCAGCTCACGACAGGGCGGGTACACTGAAGCTTTCTTT.

This clone was counted between two and nine times. The chain joins TRBV18 to TRBJ1-1; D unclear. The germline V gene has CDR1 KGHSH and CDR2 LQKENI. V dropped 2 bases and J dropped 4 bases, with 5 bases sitting between them. CDR3 size: 12 residues. The CDR3 DNA reads as TGTGCCAGCTCACCAGCTAGCACTGAAGCTTTCTTT. Translated: CASSPASTEAFF.

V usage is TRBV28 and J usage is TRBJ2-7; 7 bases are shared with TRBD1. Unmatched junction bases numbered 11, after V lost 10 bases and J lost 2 bases. CDR1 MDHEN and CDR2 SYDVKM come from the germline V gene. The CDR3 is 14 residues long. CDR3 DNA sequence: TGTGCCACCGCGCCCCGGGGACAGACCTACGAGCAGTACTTC. Translated, it gives CATAPRGQTYEQYF.

The V and J genes are TRBV4-1 and TRBJ1-1; 8 bases match TRBD1. In germline, CDR1 is MGHRA, CDR2 YSYEKL. The CDR3 is 15 amino acids. V was pared by 2 bases and J by 5 bases, with 7 bases of the junction left unmatched. The CDR3 nucleotides read TGCGCCAGCAGCCAACCCCAGGGGGCCTGGACTGAAGCTTTCTTT. Translation: CASSQPQGAWTEAFF.

The J gene is TRBJ1-3, the V gene TRBV5-1; 8 nucleotides match TRBD1. The ends lost 4 bases at V and 0 bases at J; junction bases unmatched: 6. This CDR3 comprises 16 residues. Germline CDR1 reads SGHRS; CDR2 reads YFSETQ. The CDR3 loop is CASSPDGQGSGNTIYF. CDR3 nucleotides: TGCGCCAGCAGCCCGGACGGACAGGGCTCTGGAAACACCATATATTTT.

J is TRBJ1-2 and V is TRBV29-1; D is undetermined. The CDR3 covers 13 residues. V lost 4 bases and J 4 bases, leaving 13 bases between the germline ends. Germline lookup yields CDR1 SQVTM and CDR2 ANQGSEA. The CDR3 DNA is TGCAGCGTTGTCACCGGGGTCGCCTATGGCTACACCTTC. Residues: CSVVTGVAYGYTF.

This chain joins TRBV7-9 and TRBJ2-3; no firm D call. The CDR3 contains 15 residues. The germline V and J ends were trimmed by 3 bases and 0 bases, with 10 bases remaining between them. The germline CDR1 and CDR2 sequences are SEHNR and FQNEAQ (reference sequence). The CDR3 loop reads CASSFGVSSTDTQYF. The CDR3 DNA reads TGTGCCAGCAGCTTTGGTGTCTCGAGCACAGATACGCAGTATTTT.

The chain joins TRBV4-3 to TRBJ1-5, with TRBD1 matching over 7 bases. The germline V gene encodes CDR1 LGHNA and CDR2 YSLEER. This CDR3 region has 15 residues. V was clipped by 3 bases and J by 10 bases; unmatched bases: 12. Written as DNA, the CDR3 is TGCGCCAGCAGCCAGGACGAACAGGGACAGACACCCCAGCATTTT. It translates to CASSQDEQGQTPQHF.

The CDR3: CASSQEPGMNYGYTF. Here the CDR3 DNA reads TGCGCCAGCAGCCAAGAGCCGGGAATGAACTATGGCTACACCTTC. This chain joins TRBV4-1 and TRBJ1-2; D uncertain. Trimming removed 0 bases at V and 2 bases at J, with 10 bases between. The CDR3 has 15 residues. The germline gives CDR1 MGHRA, CDR2 YSYEKL.

The gene calls are TRBV28 and TRBJ2-2; TRBD1 matches 8 bases. The CDR3 is 15 residues long. The germline gives CDR1 MDHEN, CDR2 SYDVKM. V trimming: 5 bases; J trimming: 4 bases; junction bases outside the gene matches: 6. The CDR3 loop reads CASSIDRGPTGELFF. The CDR3 DNA follows: TGTGCCAGCAGTATCGACAGGGGTCCCACCGGGGAGCTGTTTTTT.

This chain joins TRBV15 and TRBJ1-6; D call uncertain. Per the germline V gene, CDR1 is LNHNV and CDR2 is YYDKDF (reference sequence). V gave up 3 bases and J gave up 7 bases, with 13 bases separating them. There are 15 residues in the CDR3. Here the CDR3 DNA reads TGTGCCACCAGCAGTGGAGGACCGTCAAATTCACCCCTCCACTTT. Translating gives CATSSGGPSNSPLHF. Using reference TRBV15 and TRBJ1-6 for the parts outside the CDR3, the full variable domain is DAMVIQNPRYQVTQFGKPVTLSCSQTLNHNVMYWYQQKSSQAPKLLFHYYDKDFNNEADTPDNFQSRRPNTSFCFLDIRSPGLGDTAMYLCATSSGGPSNSPLHFGNGTRLTVT.

This sequence joins TRBV4-1 and TRBJ2-5, with 7 bases identical to TRBD1. Germline CDR1 reads MGHRA; CDR2 reads YSYEKL. This CDR3 comprises 15 residues. Trimming cost V 4 bases and J 1 base; bases outside gene matches: 6. The CDR3 bases are TGCGCCAGCAGCCCCGCCCGGGACAGCCAAGAGACCCAGTACTTC. Translation gives CASSPARDSQETQYF.